The TCR beta chain under discussion was sequenced for a study of cytomegalovirus exposure and HLA in healthy donors. Findings and caveats of the study: Associated with cytomegalovirus, according to the listing, were 150 to 200 TCR beta chains. Subsequent analysis of the approximately 110 validation repertoires found a tendency for first-cohort TCR clusters to co-occur.

Among the roughly 110 subjects of the validation cohort, separate from the approximately 700-subject first cohort, were the donors. Method: immunoSEQ multiplex PCR; TCRdb's copy keeps in-frame clones and lacks some. The data show over 200,000 clones, 90% seen once. The CDR3 is 16 residues long. V gave up 3 bases and J gave up 4 bases; unmatched junction bases: 9. Germline V gene sequence: CDR1 GTSNPN, CDR2 SVGIG (reference sequence). About this clone itself: Its antigen is as yet unknown.

The rearrangement joins TRBV30 to TRBJ1-5; 10 bases match TRBD1. Sequences were obtained from PBMCs. This receptor was identified in a woman aged 25 to 39 in good health and CMV-seronegative. In DNA, the CDR3 is TGTGCCTGGAGCCCTTGGACAGGGGGGTATAATCAGCCCCAGCATTTT. Translating it yields CAWSPWTGGYNQPQHF.